This T cell receptor beta chain was recovered during a study of T cell repertoires in aging, cancer and after chemotherapy (dated by TCRdb to between 2017 and 2020). Study-wide context: Donors spanned six age groups from 30 or younger to 70 or older, with at least three individuals per group. Paired pre- and post-chemotherapy samples in the solid tumor group came from brain tumor (glioblastoma) patients receiving temozolomide-based therapy. Several million TCR reads were contained in the full dataset. The study profiled peripheral blood TCR beta repertoires from healthy donors and cancer patients to examine immunoaging and T cell reconstitution after chemotherapy. The cohort comprised 200 to 250 cancer patients, approximately 91 with hematological and fewer than 140 with solid cancers, plus 95 healthy donors as a reference group. General study outcomes and caveats: According to the authors, the repertoire data do not allow conclusions to be drawn about immunological memory after chemotherapy. Median generation probability increased over the chemotherapy interval in both cancer cohorts, suggesting repertoire reconstitution through rebound thymic output. Compared with age-matched healthy donors, untreated patients with hematological or solid cancers had significantly lower TCR diversity and higher clonality in blood. In healthy donors, the drop in TCR diversity with age came mainly from a loss of richness, whereas in cancer patients a loss of evenness also played a part.

Rearranged TRB sequences spanning V, D and J segments were amplified by multiplex touch-down PCR using a mixed TRB-A/B primer pool. Two consecutive PCR reactions with Phusion HS II polymerase added Illumina adapters and sample indices to the amplicons. Amplicons were gel-purified with the NucleoSpin Gel and PCR Clean-up kit, then checked with Qubit and an Agilent 2100 Bioanalyzer. Libraries were sequenced on an Illumina MiSeq using 600-cycle, single-indexed, paired-end runs. Per the original workflow: MiXCR versions 2.12 and 3.0.5 were used to process TRB sequences. A clone was defined as each unique CDR3 nucleotide sequence, and only productive sequences supported by at least two reads were kept. The repertoire metrics were Shannon diversity, evenness, clonality (defined as one minus evenness), and alpha-parameterized diversity profiles covering alpha 0 to 5. The IGoR algorithm was used to compute generation probabilities of clones in paired pre- and post-chemotherapy samples. Starting from the raw public reads, TCRdb applied fastp trimming at Q25, assembled clones with MiXCR and retained in-frame beta chains. Every CDR3 protein is listed once, alongside the most common genes and DNA of its rows. Here the V and J calls rest on TCRdb's processing, not on the authors' analysis. The sample table holds about 3,000 distinct CDR3 sequences, of which 42% were seen once. The top ten clonotypes cover less than 7.5% of the sample.

Note on this clonotype: Its antigen remains unidentified. No much larger clone exists at a distance of one base, and base qualities are not known.

TCR beta rearrangements were amplified from genomic DNA extracted from peripheral blood rather than from sorted cells or RNA. The CDR3 measures 17 amino acids from cysteine to phenylalanine. Only the CDR3 portion is preserved as DNA: 51 bases, with reading frame beginning at the first base. CDR1 and CDR2, per the germline V gene, are MNHEY and SVGAGI. V is cut by 0 bases and J by 0 bases, and the space between the germline ends is 9 bases. The rearranged segments are TRBV6-5 and TRBJ2-6; the D gene is unclear. The sequence derives from a human donor with a solid tumor. Material: blood. The nucleotide sequence reads TGTGCCAGCAGTTACTCGAGACGGCTCTCTGGGGCCAACGTCCTGACTTTC. Translated, it reads CASSYSRRLSGANVLTF.